These 17 T cell receptor beta chains came from one sample sequenced in a study of blood T cell repertoires in COVID-19 (dated by TCRdb to the early 2020s). Library construction relied on the immunoSEQ multiplex PCR assay. TCRdb re-hosts the immuneACCESS table, in-frame sequences only. Its copies lack some clones; in the studies checked, an unresolved V gene accounts for under half of them, and the cause for the rest is not known. Counted in this sample were about 100,000 clones; 80% to 95% of them appeared once. The ten largest clones capture roughly 2.1% of the sample. Specimen: peripheral blood. Receptors were obtained from a man over 45 with active COVID-19.

This clone was seen only once. The V and J genes are TRBV6-5 and TRBJ2-1; 10 bases agree with TRBD1. After removal of 6 bases from V and 0 bases from J, the junction contained 2 bases not matched to a gene. Per germline, CDR1 MNHEY and CDR2 SVGAGI. CDR3 length equals 15 residues. For the CDR3, the DNA is TGTGCCAGCAGGGGACAGGGGAGCTCCTACAATGAGCAGTTCTTC. This gives the protein CASRGQGSSYNEQFF.

The genes are TRBV19 and TRBJ1-5; D perhaps matches TRBD1 (5 bases). Trimming cost V 5 bases and J 2 bases, with 13 bases left between them. This CDR3 contains 15 residues. Germline-derived CDR1 and CDR2 are LNHDA and SQIVND (reference sequence). The CDR3, as DNA: TGTGCCAGTAGTGATGCGGGGGTAGGCAATCAGCCCCAGCATTTT. It translates to CASSDAGVGNQPQHF.

About this clone: At one end the junction does not follow the germline gene, possibly because of a read error. V gene TRBV12-3 or TRBV12-4 combines with J gene TRBJ1-2; the match to TRBD1 covers 9 bases. The CDR3 is 13 amino acids. The CDR3 region has the DNA TGTGCCAGCAGTTCGACAGGGGGGGATGGCTGCACCTTC. This encodes CASSSTGGDGCTF.

This chain uses TRBV5-6 with TRBJ1-5, with D unclear. Looked up from germline, CDR1 is SGHDT and CDR2 is YYEEEE. Trimming removed 4 bases from V and 3 bases from J, with 11 bases in between. This CDR3 contains 14 residues. The CDR3 region has the DNA TGTGCCAGCAGCAGGATCGGGATCAATCAGCCCCAGCATTTT. It translates to CASSRIGINQPQHF. The full variable domain, with the rest looked up from reference TRBV5-6 and TRBJ1-5, is DAGVTQSPTHLIKTRGQQVTLRCSPKSGHDTVSWYQQALGQGPQFIFQYYEEEERQRGNFPDRFSGHQFPNYSSELNVNALLLGDSALYLCASSRIGINQPQHFGDGTRLSIL.

This chain links TRBV24-1 with TRBJ2-1; perhaps TRBD1 as D (6 bases). This CDR3 region has 12 residues. Trimming stripped 7 bases from V and 6 bases from J, with 9 bases between. Germline V gene sequence: CDR1 KGHDR, CDR2 SFDVKD. The CDR3 spells CATSRDINEQFF. CDR3 nucleotides: TGTGCCACCAGCCGGGACATCAATGAGCAGTTCTTC.

This clone was observed a handful of times. V is TRBV5-6 and J is TRBJ2-3; 10 nucleotides match TRBD1. J was trimmed by 3 bases and V by 4 bases; bases with no gene match: 8. CDR1 and CDR2 (germline): SGHDT, YYEEEE. This CDR3 contains 16 residues. As DNA, the CDR3 is TGTGCCAGCAGCCGGGGGGACAGGGGAAGAACAGATACGCAGTATTTT. Translation: CASSRGDRGRTDTQYF. The complete variable domain, with remaining parts taken from reference TRBV5-6 and TRBJ2-3, reads DAGVTQSPTHLIKTRGQQVTLRCSPKSGHDTVSWYQQALGQGPQFIFQYYEEEERQRGNFPDRFSGHQFPNYSSELNVNALLLGDSALYLCASSRGDRGRTDTQYFGPGTRLTVL.

The chain has TRBV7-8 and TRBJ1-4; 9 bases map to TRBD1. The CDR3 has 16 amino acids. The ends lost 0 bases at V and 5 bases at J; junction bases unmatched: 4. CDR1 is SGHVS, CDR2 FQNEAQ, per germline. This CDR3 reads CASSLANRGLNEKLFF. The CDR3 DNA sequence: TGTGCCAGCAGCTTAGCCAACAGGGGGCTGAATGAAAAACTGTTTTTT.

The genes are TRBV21-1 and TRBJ1-4; TRBD1 reflects the table's D call only, with no check against the DNA. TRBV21-1 is deemed a pseudogene. The CDR3 consists of 12 residues. CDR3 sequence (DNA): TGTGCCAGCAGCGCCGTGGCAGGAAAACTGTTTTTT. It specifies CASSAVAGKLFF.

This clone has a single count. The chain couples TRBV5-6 to TRBJ2-7; 10 positions match TRBD1. V was clipped by 4 bases and J by 2 bases; unmatched bases: 9. CDR1 is SGHDT and CDR2 is YYEEEE in the germline V gene. CDR3 length equals 16 residues. CDR3 region: CASSRVRDRGAYEQYV. For the CDR3, the DNA is TGTGCCAGCAGCAGGGTGCGGGACAGGGGCGCCTACGAGCAGTACGTC.

The rearrangement uses TRBV27 and TRBJ2-4; 7 bases align to TRBD1. Unmatched junction bases numbered 4, after V lost 3 bases and J lost 2 bases. Germline V gene sequence: CDR1 MNHEY, CDR2 SMNVEV (reference sequence). This CDR3 contains 15 residues. Here the CDR3 reads CASSFRQGTKNIQYF. CDR3 in DNA: TGTGCCAGCAGTTTTCGACAGGGTACCAAAAACATTCAGTACTTC.

This clone was recorded once. This chain joins TRBV25-1 and TRBJ2-1; D possibly corresponds to TRBD1 (5 bases). Germline lookup yields CDR1 MGHDK and CDR2 SYGVNS. The CDR3 contains 16 residues. Trimming took 4 bases from V and 2 from J, leaving 15 bases between them. CDR3 coding DNA: TGTGCCAGCAGTGGAGGACATCTTTCAACCTACAATGAGCAGTTCTTC. Protein product: CASSGGHLSTYNEQFF.

The chain is built from TRBV5-3 and TRBJ1-1; 7 bases map to TRBD1. TRBV5-3 is an ORF, and what it does is uncertain. With 3 bases clipped from V and 3 bases from J, the junction kept 8 bases outside the gene matches. The length of the CDR3 is 15 residues. This CDR3 reads CARSSGRGRHTEAFF. CDR3 DNA: TGTGCCAGAAGCTCCGGGAGGGGGCGTCACACTGAAGCTTTCTTT.

The chain carries TRBV7-2 and TRBJ2-5, with 7 bases matching TRBD2. CDR1 is SGHTA and CDR2 is FQGNSA in the germline V gene. The V segment lost 0 bases and the J segment 4 bases; nucleotides outside the gene matches: 11. CDR3 length equals 17 residues. This CDR3 is CASSLALTGGSRETQYF. The DNA for the CDR3 is TGTGCCAGCAGCTTAGCGTTGACGGGAGGAAGTAGAGAGACCCAGTACTTC. The complete variable domain, with remaining parts taken from reference TRBV7-2 and TRBJ2-5, reads GAGVSQSPSNKVTEKGKDVELRCDPISGHTALYWYRQSLGQGLEFLIYFQGNSAPDKSGLPSDRFSAERTGGSVSTLTIQRTQQEDSAVYLCASSLALTGGSRETQYFGPGTRLLVL.

The rearrangement uses TRBV6-5 and TRBJ2-7; 13 nucleotides line up with TRBD2. Germline V lookup: CDR1 MNHEY, CDR2 SVGAGI. The CDR3 is made up of 13 amino acids. Trimming took 10 bases from V and 3 from J; bases not matched to a gene: 3. The CDR3 coding sequence is TGTGCCACCAGGACTAGCGGGAGCTACGAGCAGTACGTC. As protein: CATRTSGSYEQYV.

The chain joins TRBV13 to TRBJ2-7, with TRBD2 identical over 7 bases. This CDR3 has 13 amino acids. CDR1 and CDR2 (germline): PRHDT, FYEKMQ (reference sequence). The CDR3 reads CASSRGLSSEQYV. CDR3 in DNA: TGTGCCAGCAGCCGGGGACTATCCTCCGAGCAGTACGTC.

The CDR3: CASITWGKGRYEQYF. The CDR3 DNA reads TGTGCCAGCATAACCTGGGGTAAGGGGCGATACGAGCAGTACTTC. This rearrangement joins TRBV6-5 to TRBJ2-7, with D maybe TRBD1 (5 bases). The CDR3 sequence is 15 residues long. V was shortened by 7 bases and J by 4 bases, with 20 bases between the two germline ends. The germline V gene encodes CDR1 MNHEY and CDR2 SVGAGI.

The count of this clone is one. The chain uses TRBV2 and TRBJ1-1; 12 nucleotides match TRBD1. The CDR3 is 14 amino acids. After removal of 6 bases from V and 3 bases from J, the junction contained 2 bases not matched to a gene. The germline CDR1 and CDR2 sequences are SNHLY and FYNNEI. CDR3 nucleotides: TGTGCCAGCAGGGGACAGGGGGCGGACACTGAAGCTTTCTTT. The encoded protein is CASRGQGADTEAFF.